This T cell receptor (beta chain) was found in a study of blood T cell repertoires in COVID-19. Looking at the study overall: The study drew acute and convalescent COVID-19 samples from the United States, Italy and Spain. T cells, B-cell-depleted T cells, or PBMCs supplied cDNA or gDNA.

Authors' analysis steps: The authors estimated nucleated cell counts from reference gene primer amplification. Data came from immunoSEQ multiplex PCR; TCRdb stores just in-frame clones and leaves some out. The DNA was the basis for D and trimming; V, J and clone size are from that table. The table includes roughly 500,000 clones, roughly 89% detected once. Sequenced input: peripheral blood. The sequence derives from a man between 18 and 35 years old with COVID-19, enrolled during active disease.

CDR3 in amino acids: CASSQAWQGELFF. CDR3 DNA: TGTGCCAGCAGCCAAGCGTGGCAGGGGGAGCTGTTTTTT. The chain couples TRBV3-1 (or the pseudogene TRBV3-2) to TRBJ2-2; D is undetermined. The V and J ends lost 1 base and 8 bases respectively, with 8 bases between them. The CDR3 length is 13 residues. The germline gives CDR1 LGHDT, CDR2 YNNKEL (reference sequence).